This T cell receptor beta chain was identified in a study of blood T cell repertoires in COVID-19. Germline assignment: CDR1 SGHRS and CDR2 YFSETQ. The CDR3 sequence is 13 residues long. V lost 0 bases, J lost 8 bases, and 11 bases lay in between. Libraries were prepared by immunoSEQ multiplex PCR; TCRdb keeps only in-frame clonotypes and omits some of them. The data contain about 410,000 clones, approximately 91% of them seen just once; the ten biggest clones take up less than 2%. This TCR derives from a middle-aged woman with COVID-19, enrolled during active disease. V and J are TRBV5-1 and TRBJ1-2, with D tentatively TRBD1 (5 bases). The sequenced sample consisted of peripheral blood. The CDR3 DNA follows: TGCGCCAGCAGCTTGGACGGACATTGGGGCTACACCTTC. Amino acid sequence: CASSLDGHWGYTF.